Listed below are T cell receptor beta chains from one sample, sequenced in a study of blood T cell repertoires in COVID-19. The repertoire was sequenced with immunoSEQ multiplex PCR; TCRdb's copy has only in-frame clones and lacks some. The sample includes a few hundred thousand clones, just over 85% seen only once; the top ten take 3% to 4.5%. The sequencing input was PBMCs or T cells enriched from blood (not recorded which). The receptors originated from a woman between 40 and 55 years old with acute COVID-19. CDR3s leave out the opening cysteine and the closing phenylalanine or tryptophan.

TRBV28 ASSFGGRGDYT
TRBV3-1/TRBV3-2 ASSPLGKKEKLF
TRBV19 ASTLGVRTDSNQPQH
TRBV9 ASSARAPRLAGGENYNEQF
TRBV4-1 ASSQLARGQGVSPLH
TRBV14 ASSQDLRDSRRYT
TRBV19 ASLGTLNYGYT
TRBV11-3 ASSLGGSGSDIQY
TRBV27 ASSSGGPGTGELF
TRBV27 ASSLNRGDARQY
TRBV7-2 ASTLRSHMF
TRBV6-2/TRBV6-3 ASSSSRVKYEQY
TRBV7-6 ASSPRHGNTIY
TRBV29-1 SVEGLSNTGELF